The 10 T cell receptor beta chains presented below share a single source sample, sequenced in a study of immune cell composition in non-small cell lung cancer. TCRdb's copy holds only in-frame clones and misses some; the assay was immunoSEQ multiplex PCR. The sample contains around 3,400 clones, 70% to 75% of which appear only once. Normal lung was taken at the farthest possible site, at least 3 cm from tumour. The specimen was non-adjacent lung tissue. The source of these receptors is a human donor with non-small cell lung cancer.

This chain joins TRBV4-3 and TRBJ2-1, with unresolved D. Germline V gives CDR1 LGHNA, CDR2 YSLEER. The CDR3 extends over 18 amino acids. Trimming took off 0 bases at V and 7 bases at J, with 22 bases between the two ends. The CDR3 DNA sequence: TGCGCCAGCAGCCAAGATAACCGGTATAGTCCTCCATGGAATGAGCAGTTCTTC. Amino acids: CASSQDNRYSPPWNEQFF.

The genes are TRBV6-5 and TRBJ2-7; 14 nucleotides match TRBD2. The length of the CDR3 is 15 residues. The germline V gene has CDR1 MNHEY and CDR2 SVGAGI. V was clipped by 6 bases and J by 3 bases; unmatched bases: 4. The DNA of the CDR3 is TGTGCCAGCAGCCTGGGACTAGCGGGAGTCTACGAGCAGTACTTC. Translated, it gives CASSLGLAGVYEQYF.

V usage is TRBV19 and J usage is TRBJ2-7; D gene ambiguous. CDR3 length: 13 residues. Trimming left V 0 bases short and J 4 bases short, with 7 bases between. In germline, CDR1 is LNHDA, CDR2 SQIVND (reference sequence). The CDR3 loop reads CASSIDSGYEQYF. Written as DNA, the CDR3 is TGTGCCAGTAGTATAGATTCCGGGTACGAGCAGTACTTC.

The J gene is TRBJ2-3, the V gene TRBV27; 10 nucleotides line up with TRBD1. Germline lookup yields CDR1 MNHEY and CDR2 SMNVEV (reference sequence). CDR3 length: 15 amino acids. V dropped 4 bases and J dropped 9; count of bases not matched to a gene: 10. The CDR3 loop reads CASSSWTGGTETQYF. The DNA for the CDR3 is TGTGCCAGCAGTTCATGGACAGGGGGAACTGAGACGCAGTATTTT.

The V call is TRBV7-8, the J call TRBJ1-5, with 11 bases that match TRBD1. Germline CDR1 and CDR2: SGHVS and FQNEAQ. With V trimmed by 5 bases and J by 4 bases, 7 bases remained unmatched. The CDR3 runs 16 residues. In DNA form, the CDR3 reads TGTGCCAGCAGCCGAAGGGACAGGGGGGAGAATCAGCCCCAGCATTTT. It yields the protein CASSRRDRGENQPQHF.

This clone was counted only a few times. The V and J genes are TRBV9 and TRBJ1-1, with D tentatively TRBD1 (5 bases). V was trimmed by 3 bases and J by 6 bases, leaving 15 bases between them. The CDR3 runs to 14 residues. Germline values: CDR1 SGDLS, CDR2 YYNGEE. CDR3 nucleotides: TGTGCCAGCAGCGAGAGGGGCGGGGTTGCTGAAGCTTTCTTT. Protein: CASSERGGVAEAFF.

The CDR3 DNA reads as TGTGCCAGCAGCTTAGGACAGGGGACTGAAGCTTTCTTT. It is translated as CASSLGQGTEAFF. The chain links TRBV7-9 to TRBJ1-1, with 8 bases fitting TRBD1. J lost 5 bases, V lost 1 base, and 0 bases had no gene match. The CDR3 spans 13 residues. Germline V gene lookup returns CDR1 SEHNR and CDR2 FQNEAQ (reference sequence).

V gene TRBV30 combines with J gene TRBJ1-4; 10 nucleotides line up with TRBD1. V lost 2 bases, J lost 8 bases, and 11 bases stayed unmatched. CDR1 and CDR2 (germline): GTSNPN, SVGIG (reference sequence). CDR3 length equals 16 residues. For the CDR3, the DNA is TGTGCCTGGAGTAGGGACAGGGGAGGAACGGGGGAAAAACTGTTTTTT. Translating it yields CAWSRDRGGTGEKLFF.

This clone appeared a few times. The rearrangement uses TRBV9 and TRBJ1-6; 7 bases fit TRBD1. The CDR3 runs 18 residues. V gave up 0 bases and J gave up 6 bases; unmatched junction bases: 12. Germline-derived CDR1 and CDR2 are SGDLS and YYNGEE. This CDR3 is CASSVAALTGRTNSPLHF. Written as DNA, the CDR3 is TGTGCCAGCAGCGTAGCTGCCCTGACAGGGCGAACTAATTCACCCCTCCACTTT.

The V call is TRBV4-3, the J call TRBJ2-7, with 12 nucleotides matching TRBD1. Per the germline V gene, CDR1 is LGHNA and CDR2 is YSLEER. This CDR3 comprises 15 residues. With 0 bases clipped from V and 13 bases from J, the junction kept 10 bases outside the gene matches. In DNA, the CDR3 is TGCGCCAGCAGCCAAGATAGGGGGACAGGGGGCGCGAGTTACTTC. It encodes CASSQDRGTGGASYF.